Only one count was recorded for the clone carrying this T cell receptor (beta chain). TCR beta CDR3 sequences were amplified from RNA transcripts. TCR CDR3 underwent first-round RT-PCR with the HTBI primer set. TCRdb passed the multiplex PCR reads through MiXCR, listing each CDR3 protein once. The table has a few hundred thousand distinct CDR3 sequences, around 46% seen once. This record belongs to a study of T cells in Graves' hyperthyroidism and ophthalmopathy. Trimming took off 5 bases at V and 2 bases at J, with 11 bases between the two ends. Germline CDR1 is SGHVS and CDR2 is FQNEAQ. The CDR3 length is 14 residues.

The sequenced sample was peripheral blood or thyroid tissue (not recorded which). The sequence was obtained from a woman aged 18-29 years with Graves' hyperthyroidism. V is TRBV7-8 and J is TRBJ2-3, with D unclear. CDR3 sequence reads: CASSTMGITDTQYF. The CDR3 DNA follows: TGTGCCAGCAGCACTATGGGAATCACAGATACGCAGTATTTT.